The rows below give T cell receptor beta chains drawn from one sample of a study of lymphopenia after photon versus proton radiotherapy. TCRdb keeps only in-frame clones here, not all; method: immunoSEQ multiplex PCR. The repertoire holds approximately 160,000 clones, with approximately 86% as singletons. This specimen was peripheral blood, taken from a patient treated with photon-based radiotherapy. These receptors all come from a man between 50 and 59 years old with gastric cancer. Both conserved end residues are part of each CDR3. D genes are given only for firm matches. Some rows mark clone size as missing; the rest say once, few, many or name a class of expanded clone.

clone_size,d_call,v_call,j_call,cdr3_nt,cdr3_aa
.,.,TRBV23-1,TRBJ2-2,TGCGCCAGCAGTCATCCCAGGTTAGCCGGGGAGCTGTTTTTT,CASSHPRLAGELFF
.,TRBD2,TRBV30,TRBJ2-2,TGTGCCTGGAGGGGACTAGCGGTAACCGGGGAGCTGTTTTTT,CAWRGLAVTGELFF
few,TRBD2,TRBV7-6,TRBJ2-2,TGTGCCAGCAGCTTAGGGGTTTTCGGGAGGGTCAACACCGGGGAGCTGTTTTTT,CASSLGVFGRVNTGELFF
once,.,TRBV21-1,TRBJ2-7,TGTGCCAGCAGCAACATATCCCGGGACAGGGGATCCCACGAGCAGTACTTC,CASSNISRDRGSHEQYF
.,.,TRBV7-2,TRBJ1-2,TGTGCCAGCAGCTTAGCGAGGACTGACTATGGCTACACCTTC,CASSLARTDYGYTF
once,.,TRBV29-1,TRBJ2-3,TGCAGCGTTGTAATTGGGGGAACAGATACGCAGTATTTT,CSVVIGGTDTQYF
.,TRBD2,TRBV7-2,TRBJ2-1,TGTGCCAGCAGTCGGACTAGCGGGAACTACAATGAGCAGTTCTTC,CASSRTSGNYNEQFF
.,.,TRBV19,TRBJ1-2,TGTGCCAGTAGTATTGTAACAGGTACATCCCGGGGCTACACCTTC,CASSIVTGTSRGYTF
.,.,TRBV19,TRBJ2-2,TGTGCCAGTAGTATCGGCAGGGGTAGGACCGGGGAGCTGTTTTTT,CASSIGRGRTGELFF
.,.,TRBV27,TRBJ1-2,TGTGCCAGCAGTTTATATAGCAGGGCAACTAACTATGGCTACACCTTC,CASSLYSRATNYGYTF
.,.,TRBV18,TRBJ1-1,TGTGCCAGCTCACGCGGAAGCGGAGGCACTGAAGCTTTCTTT,CASSRGSGGTEAFF
.,.,TRBV30,TRBJ2-1,TGTGCCTGGAGGGGCGGAGGCAATGAGCAGTTCTTC,CAWRGGGNEQFF
.,.,TRBV6-6,TRBJ1-5,TGTGCCAGCAGTTACTTGCAGGGGAATCAGCCCCAGCATTTT,CASSYLQGNQPQHF
.,TRBD2,TRBV19,TRBJ2-3,TGTGCCAGTAGTATTACTAGCGTGAGCACAGATACGCAGTATTTT,CASSITSVSTDTQYF
.,.,TRBV5-4,TRBJ2-7,TGTGCCAGCAGCTTGGGGGACCGCGGTTACGAGCAGTACTTC,CASSLGDRGYEQYF
.,.,TRBV7-9,TRBJ1-4,TGTGCCAGCAGCCCGGACGGACGTAATGAAAAACTGTTTTTT,CASSPDGRNEKLFF
.,TRBD1,TRBV7-9,TRBJ1-1,TGTGCCAGCAGCTTAGATGACAGGGGGAACACTGAAGCTTTCTTT,CASSLDDRGNTEAFF
.,.,TRBV19,TRBJ1-5,TGTGCCAGTAGTATAGCAATCTACAGGGATACCCTAAATCAGCCCCAGCATTTT,CASSIAIYRDTLNQPQHF
few,.,TRBV25-1,TRBJ1-3,TGTGCCAGCAGTGGAGACAGCTTCTCTGGAAACACCATATATTTT,CASSGDSFSGNTIYF
.,TRBD2,TRBV6-5,TRBJ2-1,TGTGCCAGCAGTGCCGGGACTAGCGGATACAATGAGCAGTTCTTC,CASSAGTSGYNEQFF
few,.,TRBV7-2,TRBJ1-1,TGTGCCAGCAGCTTTGGGGGGCGGGTGAACACTGAAGCTTTCTTT,CASSFGGRVNTEAFF
.,.,TRBV19,TRBJ2-7,TGTGCCAGTAGTATAGGGACAGCTACCTACGAGCAGTACTTC,CASSIGTATYEQYF
few,TRBD1,TRBV6-6,TRBJ2-1,TGTGCCAGCAGCTCGGGACAGGGGGCGAGGGATGAGCAGTTCTTC,CASSSGQGARDEQFF